These T cell receptor beta chains were read from a single sample in a study of T cell repertoires in cytomegalovirus infection. These receptors' targets are unknown. MiXCR, run by TCRdb on the reads, gives a single entry per CDR3 protein. This table holds some 120,000 distinct CDR3 sequences, 10% found once. Sequencing was performed on PBMCs, sequenced either directly or after in vitro stimulation (not recorded which). These receptors originate from a human donor in good health (CMV status not recorded). Some clones in this sample may be carry-over from other donors' samples. CDR3s include the opening cysteine and the closing phenylalanine or tryptophan. Each record gives: D gene, V gene, CDR3 protein. A D gene is named only where the DNA matches it firmly.

>-|TRBV11-3
CASSLRQGLAEAFF
>TRBD2|TRBV19
CASSKGTRGTDTQYF
>TRBD2|TRBV9
CASSATHRGGDKQFF
>-|TRBV24-1
CATRDNDGNYGYTF
>TRBD1|TRBV7-2
CASSLSPTGRTGELFF
>-|TRBV7-9
CASSFGSSEAFF
>-|TRBV7-2
CASSLRGPILNTGELFF
>-|TRBV11-3
CASSLRENTEAFF
>-|TRBV4-1
CASSQDLDRFNEKLFF
>-|TRBV5-6
CASSLAGRADGYTF
>-|TRBV7-2
CASSSQIGTQYF
>-|TRBV5-1
CASSRDSNTGELFF
>TRBD2|TRBV7-6
CASSDGTKGGETQYF
>-|TRBV30
CAWRDNSYEQFF
>-|TRBV11-2
CASSSTGRRAFF
>TRBD2|TRBV20-1
CSGQGLVGNEQFF
>-|TRBV6-5
CATMSRGLSNEKLFF
>-|TRBV10-3
CAISGGTAKSTPYEQYF
>TRBD2|TRBV7-2
CASSLGPSGSGYEQYF
>-|TRBV7-2
CASSLLAGALGYTF
>-|TRBV10-3
CAISGAPDTQYF
>-|TRBV29-1
CSVESVPGEQFF
>-|TRBV13
CASSSPWGDNEQFF
>-|TRBV20-1
CSARDRGRTARSGELFF
>-|TRBV7-9
CASSFGQPAYGYTF
>TRBD2|TRBV11-2
CASKVAGRDEQFF
>-|TRBV6-2/TRBV6-3
CASSPRPGQPQHF
>-|TRBV7-2
CASSPRTRRGYTF
>-|TRBV12-3/TRBV12-4
CASSTRGSGVYNEQFF
>TRBD2|TRBV19
CASSTIAGNEQFF
>-|TRBV6-8
CASSWRGAGTQYF
>-|TRBV7-2
CASSLVAGHLISGANVLTF
>-|TRBV18
CASSHSGRTYGYTF
>-|TRBV19
CASSIDVVTDTQYF
>-|TRBV29-1
CSVEVEAGGTQYF
>-|TRBV27
CASSHYRETGELFF
>TRBD1|TRBV15
CATSRDRGSAGGYTF
>TRBD2|TRBV7-7
CASSNGLAARQETQYF
>-|TRBV28
CASSLTWSQETQYF
>TRBD1|TRBV19
CASSILGGGNNEQFF
>-|TRBV7-2
CASSWGGGSSYEQYF
>-|TRBV12-3/TRBV12-4
CASSFLTGTEAFF
>TRBD1|TRBV12-3/TRBV12-4
CASSLGQGQETQYF
>-|TRBV6-5
CASSYFRGAASVNEQFF
>-|TRBV7-2
CASSSLMNTEAFF
>-|TRBV7-6
CASSSILGQPSTDTQYF